The 18 T cell receptor beta chains reported below all come from one sample, sequenced in a study of molecular identifiers for immune sequencing clone quantification. One entry per CDR3 protein results from TCRdb running MiXCR on the PCR reads. The sample lists hundreds of thousands of distinct CDR3 sequences; nearly 20% were seen once. Source material: naive CD8+ T cells from blood, with Jurkat cell RNA spiked in. The subset denotes: FACS-sorted CD8+CD4-CCR7+CD45RA+ naive T cells. Source of these receptors: a human donor in good health. Some libraries in this study had Jurkat cell RNA spiked in.

This clonotype was seen ten or more times. V usage is TRBV7-2 and J usage is TRBJ2-7; 10 nucleotides line up with TRBD2. Unmatched junction bases numbered 7, after V lost 5 bases and J lost 0 bases. CDR1 and CDR2 from the germline V gene are SGHTA and FQGNSA. This CDR3 comprises 16 residues. The CDR3 is CASSQTGLAVSYEQYF. In nucleotides, the CDR3 is TGTGCCAGCAGCCAGACAGGACTAGCGGTCTCCTACGAGCAGTACTTC.

The table lists this clonotype with many counts. The V and J genes are TRBV19 and TRBJ2-7; D possibly corresponds to TRBD1 (6 bases). The germline V gene encodes CDR1 LNHDA and CDR2 SQIVND (reference sequence). The CDR3 has 14 amino acids. V shed 5 bases and J shed 4 bases, with 15 bases lying between them. The CDR3 nucleotides are TGTGCCAGTAGTGCCGCGGAGACAGGTTACGAGCAGTACTTC. Translation: CASSAAETGYEQYF.

In the case of this clonotype: The conserved phenylalanine or tryptophan normally closing the CDR3 is absent here, so this likely arose from a read error. The DNA for the CDR3 is TGTGCCAGAAGCTTGGTACGCCAAGAGACCCAGTACTCC. This sequence encodes CARSLVRQETQYS. The J gene is TRBJ2-5, the V gene TRBV5-3; D remains unclear. TRBV5-3 is designated an ORF whose function remains uncertain. The CDR3 sequence is 13 residues long. With 0 bases removed from V and 1 base from J, the gap between germline ends came to 4 bases.

Many counts were recorded for this clonotype. The chain carries TRBV7-3 and TRBJ2-7; D gene ambiguous. The CDR3 is 11 residues long. Germline assignment: CDR1 SGHTA and CDR2 FQGTGA. V lost 4 bases and J 7 bases, leaving 8 bases between the germline ends. CDR3 sequence (DNA): TGTGCCAGCAGCTCGGGCCTGGAGCAGTACTTC. The encoded protein is CASSSGLEQYF.

In its sample, this clonotype was seen many times. This chain links TRBV24-1 with TRBJ2-1; D remains ambiguous. Trimming cost V 5 bases and J 10 bases, with 8 bases left between them. CDR1 KGHDR and CDR2 SFDVKD come from the germline V gene. This CDR3 has 11 amino acids. CDR3 residues: CATSAGGEQFF. For the CDR3, the DNA is TGTGCCACCAGTGCTGGTGGGGAGCAGTTCTTC.

The chain employs TRBV11-3 and TRBJ2-1; 9 bases line up with TRBD2. The V gene's germline CDR1 is SGHNT and CDR2 YENEEA. This CDR3 is built from 16 residues. Trimming removed 5 bases from V and 3 bases from J; junction bases left unmatched: 8. The CDR3 region is CASSLAQTSGYNEQFF. Here the CDR3 DNA reads TGTGCCAGCAGCCTAGCCCAGACTAGCGGCTACAATGAGCAGTTCTTC.

This clonotype was counted at least ten times. The V gene is TRBV7-9, the J gene TRBJ2-7; D unclear. The CDR3 is 14 amino acids. The germline gives CDR1 SEHNR, CDR2 FQNEAQ (reference sequence). V lost 1 base and J 2 bases, leaving 9 bases between the germline ends. The DNA of the CDR3 is TGTGCCAGCAGCTTAGTCAACGTTCCCTACGAGCAGTACTTC. Translating gives CASSLVNVPYEQYF. The full variable domain, its missing parts supplied by reference TRBV7-9 and TRBJ2-7, is DTGVSQNPRHKITKRGQNVTFRCDPISEHNRLYWYRQTLGQGPEFLTYFQNEAQLEKSRLLSDRFSAERPKGSFSTLEIQRTEQGDSAMYLCASSLVNVPYEQYFGPGTRLTVT.

Concerning this clonotype: A single base separates this from a much larger clone, so it may be a read error. The rearrangement uses TRBV6-5 and TRBJ1-1, with 12 bases that match TRBD1. This CDR3 has 17 residues. V trimming: 5 bases; J trimming: 4 bases; junction bases outside the gene matches: 11. Looked up from germline, CDR1 is MNHEY and CDR2 is SVGAGI. The CDR3 DNA reads TGTGCCAGCAGTACGGGACAGGGGGCTCTGTCGAGCACTGAAGCTTTCTTT. Protein sequence: CASSTGQGALSSTEAFF.

The chain combines TRBV12-3 or TRBV12-4 with TRBJ2-1; 7 positions agree with TRBD2. J gave up 10 bases and V 6 bases, and 15 bases lay outside the gene matches. CDR3 length equals 15 residues. The CDR3 here is CASSSGPPGGGEQFF. The CDR3 nucleotides read TGTGCCAGCAGCTCCGGACCACCCGGGGGAGGGGAGCAGTTCTTC.

Many counts were recorded for this clonotype. J is TRBJ1-2 and V is TRBV29-1, with D hard to call. The CDR3 sequence is 13 residues long. Germline values: CDR1 SQVTM, CDR2 ANQGSEA. Trimming pared 3 bases from V and 7 bases from J, leaving 15 bases between. The chain's CDR3 is CSVEGSPYFGYTF. CDR3 nucleotides: TGCAGCGTTGAGGGCAGCCCCTATTTTGGCTACACCTTC.

Comments on this clonotype: This sequence may be a read error, since a much larger clone differs from it by one base. The gene calls are TRBV7-2 and TRBJ2-7; D is uncertain. This CDR3 is built from 12 residues. Germline V gives CDR1 SGHTA, CDR2 FQGNSA. The germline V and J ends were trimmed by 3 bases and 6 bases, with 9 bases remaining between them. The CDR3 nucleotides are TGTGCCAGCAGCTTGGAATGGTGCGAGCAGTACTTC. Its translation: CASSLEWCEQYF.

This clonotype was seen at least ten times. The chain employs TRBV28 and TRBJ1-1; D remains unclear. The V gene's germline CDR1 is MDHEN and CDR2 SYDVKM. Deletions cut 2 bases from V and 7 bases from J, with 8 bases between. This CDR3 spans 12 amino acids. CDR3 amino acids: CASSLGRGEAFF. The CDR3 coding sequence is TGTGCCAGCAGTTTAGGACGGGGTGAAGCTTTCTTT.

This clonotype was seen at least ten times. The chain links TRBV2 to TRBJ2-1, with a tentative D call TRBD2 (5 bases). CDR1 and CDR2 from the germline V gene are SNHLY and FYNNEI. The CDR3 is made up of 13 amino acids. V dropped 8 bases and J dropped 3 bases, with 11 bases sitting between them. CDR3 protein: CASGGLNYNEQFF. The CDR3 region has the DNA TGTGCCAGCGGAGGACTGAACTACAATGAGCAGTTCTTC.

Only a few counts were recorded for this clonotype. The genes are TRBV20-1 and TRBJ1-2; no definite D call. Germline V gives CDR1 DFQATT, CDR2 SNEGSKA (reference sequence). V was cut by 3 bases and J by 5 bases, with 7 bases left in between. The CDR3 is 11 amino acids. DNA for the CDR3: TGCAGTGCTAGGTTCCTTTATGGCTACACCTTC. Its protein is CSARFLYGYTF.

This clonotype has ten or more counts. The genes are TRBV29-1 and TRBJ2-3, with no clear D. The germline V gene encodes CDR1 SQVTM and CDR2 ANQGSEA. Trimming stripped 3 bases from V and 2 bases from J, with 18 bases between. This CDR3 is 16 amino acids long. CDR3 sequence: CSVEYPPPLPTDTQYF. Written as DNA, the CDR3 is TGCAGCGTTGAGTATCCCCCGCCACTCCCCACAGATACGCAGTATTTT.

This clonotype occurred many times. This chain joins TRBV30 and TRBJ2-1; no reliable D call. This CDR3 contains 12 residues. Trimming removed 0 bases from V and 7 bases from J, with 7 bases in between. Per germline, CDR1 GTSNPN and CDR2 SVGIG (reference sequence). As DNA, the CDR3 is TGTGCCTGGAGTGTAAGCAGAAATGAGCAGTTCTTC. This translates into CAWSVSRNEQFF.

This clonotype came up a few times. The gene calls are TRBV7-9 and TRBJ1-1; no clear D. The V gene lost 1 base and the J gene lost 5 bases, with 14 bases spanning the gap. This CDR3 is 15 amino acids long. CDR1 and CDR2 from the germline V gene are SEHNR and FQNEAQ (reference sequence). The CDR3 protein is CASSLDGKGSTEAFF. CDR3 DNA sequence: TGTGCCAGCAGCTTAGATGGTAAGGGAAGTACTGAAGCTTTCTTT.

This clonotype has at least ten counts. The chain couples TRBV20-1 to TRBJ1-4; 11 bases agree with TRBD1. CDR3 length: 17 residues. Germline V gene data show CDR1 as DFQATT and CDR2 as SNEGSKA (reference sequence). V was clipped by 3 bases and J by 2 bases; unmatched bases: 8. CDR3 coding DNA: TGCAGTGCTAGGGGACAGGGGGGTAGTGCGACTAATGAAAAACTGTTTTTT. This translates into CSARGQGGSATNEKLFF.